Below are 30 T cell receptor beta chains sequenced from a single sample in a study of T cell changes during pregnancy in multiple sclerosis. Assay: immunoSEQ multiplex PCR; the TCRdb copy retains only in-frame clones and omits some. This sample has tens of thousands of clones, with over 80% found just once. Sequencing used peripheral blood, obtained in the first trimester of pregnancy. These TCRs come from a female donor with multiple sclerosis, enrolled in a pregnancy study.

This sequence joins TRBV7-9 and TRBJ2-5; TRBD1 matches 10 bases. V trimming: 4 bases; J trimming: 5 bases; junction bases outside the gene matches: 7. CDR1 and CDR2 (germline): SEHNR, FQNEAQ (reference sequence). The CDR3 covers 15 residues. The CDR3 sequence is CASSSPGQGSETQYF. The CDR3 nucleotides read TGTGCCAGCAGCTCGCCGGGACAGGGGTCGGAGACCCAGTACTTC. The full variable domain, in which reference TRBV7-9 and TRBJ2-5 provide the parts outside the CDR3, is DTGVSQNPRHKITKRGQNVTFRCDPISEHNRLYWYRQTLGQGPEFLTYFQNEAQLEKSRLLSDRFSAERPKGSFSTLEIQRTEQGDSAMYLCASSSPGQGSETQYFGPGTRLLVL.

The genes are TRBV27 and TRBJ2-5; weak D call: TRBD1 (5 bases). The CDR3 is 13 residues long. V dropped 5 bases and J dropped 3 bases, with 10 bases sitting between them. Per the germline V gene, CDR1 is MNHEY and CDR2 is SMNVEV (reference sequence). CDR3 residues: CASSPRGEETQYF. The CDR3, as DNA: TGTGCCAGCAGTCCTAGGGGCGAAGAGACCCAGTACTTC.

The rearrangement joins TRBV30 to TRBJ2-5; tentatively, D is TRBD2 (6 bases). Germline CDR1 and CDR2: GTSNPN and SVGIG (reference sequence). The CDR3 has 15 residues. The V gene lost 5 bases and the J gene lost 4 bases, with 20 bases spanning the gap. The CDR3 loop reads CAWAHRREVGETQYF. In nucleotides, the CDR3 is TGTGCCTGGGCCCACCGGCGGGAAGTTGGAGAGACCCAGTACTTC.

The CDR3 here is CASSFSGGSYTF. CDR3 in DNA: TGTGCCAGCAGCTTCTCCGGCGGAAGCTACACCTTC. The rearrangement links TRBV7-9 to TRBJ1-2, with D uncertain. Between the trimmed V and J ends, which lost 3 bases and 9 bases, there was a span of 11 bases. This CDR3 has 12 residues. The germline CDR1 and CDR2 sequences are SEHNR and FQNEAQ (reference sequence).

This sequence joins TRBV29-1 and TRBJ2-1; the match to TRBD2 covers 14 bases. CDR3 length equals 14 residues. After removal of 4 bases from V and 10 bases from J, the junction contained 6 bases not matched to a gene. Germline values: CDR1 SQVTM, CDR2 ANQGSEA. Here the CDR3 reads CSVAGTSGSWEQFF. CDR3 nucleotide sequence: TGCAGCGTTGCCGGGACTAGCGGGAGTTGGGAGCAGTTCTTC.

The CDR3 is CASSPRLAGIYEQYF. DNA of the CDR3: TGTGCCAGCAGCCCCCGACTAGCGGGAATCTACGAGCAGTACTTC. The gene calls are TRBV7-2 and TRBJ2-7; 11 bases fit TRBD2. V lost 5 bases, J lost 3 bases, and 6 bases stayed unmatched. The CDR3 consists of 15 residues. Germline loops: CDR1 SGHTA, CDR2 FQGNSA.

The CDR3 coding sequence is TGTGCCAGCAGCCAGAGGGAGTCCGGGGCCAACGTCCTGACTTTC. Translated, it gives CASSQRESGANVLTF. The chain carries TRBV5-8 and TRBJ2-6, with a tentative D call TRBD2 (5 bases). Germline CDR1 and CDR2: SGHTS and YDEGEE. The CDR3 sequence is 15 residues long. V lost 4 bases and J lost 4, with 12 bases in between. The variable domain in full, completed from reference TRBV5-8 and TRBJ2-6, reads EAGVTQSPTHLIKTRGQQATLRCSPISGHTSVYWYQQALGLGLQFLLWYDEGEERNRGNFPPRFSGRQFPNYSSELNVNALELEDSALYLCASSQRESGANVLTFGAGSRLTVL.

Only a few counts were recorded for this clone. Written as DNA, the CDR3 is TGTGCCAGCAGCTTAGCCAGCACTGAAGCTTTCTTT. Protein sequence: CASSLASTEAFF. This chain connects TRBV7-2 to TRBJ1-1, with D unresolved. The V gene lost 0 bases and the J gene lost 4 bases, with 3 bases spanning the gap. CDR3 length: 12 amino acids. Germline-derived CDR1 and CDR2 are SGHTA and FQGNSA.

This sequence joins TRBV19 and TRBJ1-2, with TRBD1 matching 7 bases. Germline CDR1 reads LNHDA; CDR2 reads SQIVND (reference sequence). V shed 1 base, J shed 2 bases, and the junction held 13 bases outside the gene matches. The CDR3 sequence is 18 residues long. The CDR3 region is CASSIAPGTALTNYGYTF. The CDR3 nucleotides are TGTGCCAGTAGTATAGCTCCCGGGACAGCCTTGACGAACTATGGCTACACCTTC.

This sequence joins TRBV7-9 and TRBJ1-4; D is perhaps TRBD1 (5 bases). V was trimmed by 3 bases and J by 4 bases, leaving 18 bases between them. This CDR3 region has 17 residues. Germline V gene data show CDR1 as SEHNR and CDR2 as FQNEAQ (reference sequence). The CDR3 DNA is TGTGCCAGCAGCTTCCGCCCACAGACAGCCTTTAATGAAAAACTGTTTTTT. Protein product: CASSFRPQTAFNEKLFF. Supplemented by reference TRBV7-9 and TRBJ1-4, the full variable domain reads DTGVSQNPRHKITKRGQNVTFRCDPISEHNRLYWYRQTLGQGPEFLTYFQNEAQLEKSRLLSDRFSAERPKGSFSTLEIQRTEQGDSAMYLCASSFRPQTAFNEKLFFGSGTQLSVL.

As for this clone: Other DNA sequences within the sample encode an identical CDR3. CDR3 DNA: TGCGCCAGCAGCTTGCGCCTAGCGGGAAGCAATGAGCAGTTCTTC. It specifies CASSLRLAGSNEQFF. The chain carries TRBV5-1 and TRBJ2-1; 9 bases are shared with TRBD2. The germline V gene encodes CDR1 SGHRS and CDR2 YFSETQ. The CDR3 runs 15 residues. V lost 1 base and J lost 6; bases outside the gene matches: 5.

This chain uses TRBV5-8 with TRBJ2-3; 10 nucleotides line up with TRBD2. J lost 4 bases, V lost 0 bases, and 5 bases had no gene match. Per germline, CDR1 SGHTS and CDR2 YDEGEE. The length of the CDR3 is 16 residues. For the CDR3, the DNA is TGTGCCAGCAGCTTGGGAGCGGGAGGGTTTTCAGATACGCAGTATTTT. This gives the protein CASSLGAGGFSDTQYF.

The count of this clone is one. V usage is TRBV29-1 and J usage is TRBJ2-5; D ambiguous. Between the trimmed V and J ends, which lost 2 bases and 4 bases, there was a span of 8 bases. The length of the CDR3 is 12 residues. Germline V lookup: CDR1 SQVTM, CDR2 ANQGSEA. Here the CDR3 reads CSVETTGETQYF. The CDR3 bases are TGCAGCGTTGAAACCACGGGAGAGACCCAGTACTTC.

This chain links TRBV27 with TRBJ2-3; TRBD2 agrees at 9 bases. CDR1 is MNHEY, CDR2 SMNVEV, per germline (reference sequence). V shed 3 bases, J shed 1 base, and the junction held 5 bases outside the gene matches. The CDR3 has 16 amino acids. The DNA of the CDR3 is TGTGCCAGCAGTTTCGTAGCGGGAGTCGGCACAGATACGCAGTATTTT. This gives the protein CASSFVAGVGTDTQYF.

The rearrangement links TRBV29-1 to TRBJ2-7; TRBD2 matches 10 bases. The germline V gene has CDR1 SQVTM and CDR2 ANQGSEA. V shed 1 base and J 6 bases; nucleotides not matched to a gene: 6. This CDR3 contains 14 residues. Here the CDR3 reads CSVEGLAGDGEQYF. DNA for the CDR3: TGCAGCGTTGAAGGTCTAGCGGGAGACGGCGAGCAGTACTTC.

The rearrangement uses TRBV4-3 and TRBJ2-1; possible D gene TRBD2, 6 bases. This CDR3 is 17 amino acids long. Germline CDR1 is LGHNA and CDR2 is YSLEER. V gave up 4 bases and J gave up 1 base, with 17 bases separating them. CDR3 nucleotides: TGCGCCAGCAGCCCTGACGTCGGGACTTCTTCCTACAATGAGCAGTTCTTC. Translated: CASSPDVGTSSYNEQFF.

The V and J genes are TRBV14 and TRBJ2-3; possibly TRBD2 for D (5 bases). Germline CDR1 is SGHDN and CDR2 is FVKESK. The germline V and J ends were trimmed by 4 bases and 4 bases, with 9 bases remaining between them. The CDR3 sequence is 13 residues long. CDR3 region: CASSPSYADTQYF. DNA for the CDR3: TGTGCCAGCAGCCCTAGCTACGCAGATACGCAGTATTTT.

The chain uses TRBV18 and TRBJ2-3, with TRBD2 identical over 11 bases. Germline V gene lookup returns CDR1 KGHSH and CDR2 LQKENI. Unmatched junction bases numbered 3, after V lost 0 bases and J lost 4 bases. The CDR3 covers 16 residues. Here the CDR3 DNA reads TGTGCCAGCTCACCACCCCTAGCGGGAGGTGCAGATACGCAGTATTTT. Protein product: CASSPPLAGGADTQYF.

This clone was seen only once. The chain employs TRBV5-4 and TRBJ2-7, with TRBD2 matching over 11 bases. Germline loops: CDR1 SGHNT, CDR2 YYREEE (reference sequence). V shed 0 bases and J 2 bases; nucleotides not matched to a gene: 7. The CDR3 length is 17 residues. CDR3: CASSLARGTSGTYEQYF. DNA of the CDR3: TGTGCCAGCAGCTTGGCCAGGGGGACTAGCGGAACCTACGAGCAGTACTTC.

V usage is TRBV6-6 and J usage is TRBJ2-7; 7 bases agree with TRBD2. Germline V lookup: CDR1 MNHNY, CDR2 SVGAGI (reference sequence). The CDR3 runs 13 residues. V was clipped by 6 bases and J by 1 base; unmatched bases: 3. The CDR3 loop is CASRSGLSYEQYF. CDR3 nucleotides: TGTGCCAGCAGGTCGGGACTATCCTACGAGCAGTACTTC.

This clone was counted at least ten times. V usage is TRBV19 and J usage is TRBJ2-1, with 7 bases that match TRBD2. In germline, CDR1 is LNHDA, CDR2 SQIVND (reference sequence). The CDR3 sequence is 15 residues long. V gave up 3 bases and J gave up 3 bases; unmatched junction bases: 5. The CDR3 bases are TGTGCCAGTAGTATTGGGGAGGGAGGCTACAATGAGCAGTTCTTC. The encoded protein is CASSIGEGGYNEQFF.

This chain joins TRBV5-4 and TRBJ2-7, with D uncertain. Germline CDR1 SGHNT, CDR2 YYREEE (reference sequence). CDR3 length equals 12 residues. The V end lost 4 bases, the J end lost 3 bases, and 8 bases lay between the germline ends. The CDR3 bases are TGTGCCAGCAGCCCCGGCGGCTACGAGCAGTACTTC. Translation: CASSPGGYEQYF.

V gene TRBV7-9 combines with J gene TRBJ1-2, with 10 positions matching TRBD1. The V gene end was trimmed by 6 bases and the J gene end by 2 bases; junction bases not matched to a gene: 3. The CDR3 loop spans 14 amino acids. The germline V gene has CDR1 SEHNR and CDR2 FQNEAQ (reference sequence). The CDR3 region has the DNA TGTGCCAGCAGGGGGACAGGGGTCAACTATGGCTACACCTTC. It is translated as CASRGTGVNYGYTF. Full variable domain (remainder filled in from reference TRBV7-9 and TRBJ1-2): DTGVSQNPRHKITKRGQNVTFRCDPISEHNRLYWYRQTLGQGPEFLTYFQNEAQLEKSRLLSDRFSAERPKGSFSTLEIQRTEQGDSAMYLCASRGTGVNYGYTFGSGTRLTVV.

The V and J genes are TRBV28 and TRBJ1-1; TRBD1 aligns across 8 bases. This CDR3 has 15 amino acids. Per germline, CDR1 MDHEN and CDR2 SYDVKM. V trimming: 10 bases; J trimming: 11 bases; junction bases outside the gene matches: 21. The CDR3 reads CAIGQGLALPQAAFF. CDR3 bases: TGTGCCATCGGACAGGGCCTCGCCCTCCCCCAAGCTGCTTTCTTT.

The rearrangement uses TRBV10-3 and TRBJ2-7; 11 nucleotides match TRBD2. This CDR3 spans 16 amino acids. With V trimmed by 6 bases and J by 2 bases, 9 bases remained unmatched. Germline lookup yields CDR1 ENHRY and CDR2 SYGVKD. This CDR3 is CAISSRGTSGPYEQYF. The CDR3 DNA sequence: TGTGCCATCAGCTCCCGAGGGACTAGCGGACCCTACGAGCAGTACTTC.

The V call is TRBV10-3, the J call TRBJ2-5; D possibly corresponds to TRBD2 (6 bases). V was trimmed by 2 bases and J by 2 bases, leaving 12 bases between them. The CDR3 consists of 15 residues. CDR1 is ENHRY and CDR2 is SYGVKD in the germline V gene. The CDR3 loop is CAISEPSSAQETQYF. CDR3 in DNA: TGTGCCATCAGTGAGCCATCTAGCGCGCAAGAGACCCAGTACTTC.

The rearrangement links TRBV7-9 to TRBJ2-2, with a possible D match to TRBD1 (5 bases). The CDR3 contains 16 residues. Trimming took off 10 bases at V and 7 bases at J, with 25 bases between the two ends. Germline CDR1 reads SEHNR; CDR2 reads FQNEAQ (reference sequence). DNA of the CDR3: TGTGCCACCTTGGGGAAGGGGTCCCCCGCTCTCGGGGAGCTGTTTTTT. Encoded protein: CATLGKGSPALGELFF.

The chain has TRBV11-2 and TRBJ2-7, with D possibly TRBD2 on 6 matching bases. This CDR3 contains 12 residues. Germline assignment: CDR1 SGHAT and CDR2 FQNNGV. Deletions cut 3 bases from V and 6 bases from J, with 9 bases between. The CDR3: CASSFGLLEQYF. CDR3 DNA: TGTGCCAGCAGCTTCGGACTACTCGAGCAGTACTTC.

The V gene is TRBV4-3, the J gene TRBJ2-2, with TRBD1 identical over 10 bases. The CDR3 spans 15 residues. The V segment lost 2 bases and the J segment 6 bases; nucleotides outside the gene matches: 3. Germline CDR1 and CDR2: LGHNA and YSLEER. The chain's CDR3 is CASSQRQGAAGELFF. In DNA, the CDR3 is TGCGCCAGCAGCCAACGACAGGGGGCGGCCGGGGAGCTGTTTTTT.

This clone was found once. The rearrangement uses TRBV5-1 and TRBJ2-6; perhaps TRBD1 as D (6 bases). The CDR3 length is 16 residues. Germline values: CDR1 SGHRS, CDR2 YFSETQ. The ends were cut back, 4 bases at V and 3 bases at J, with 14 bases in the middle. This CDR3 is CASSIPQGSGANVLTF. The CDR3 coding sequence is TGCGCCAGCAGCATTCCACAGGGTAGTGGGGCCAACGTCCTGACTTTC.